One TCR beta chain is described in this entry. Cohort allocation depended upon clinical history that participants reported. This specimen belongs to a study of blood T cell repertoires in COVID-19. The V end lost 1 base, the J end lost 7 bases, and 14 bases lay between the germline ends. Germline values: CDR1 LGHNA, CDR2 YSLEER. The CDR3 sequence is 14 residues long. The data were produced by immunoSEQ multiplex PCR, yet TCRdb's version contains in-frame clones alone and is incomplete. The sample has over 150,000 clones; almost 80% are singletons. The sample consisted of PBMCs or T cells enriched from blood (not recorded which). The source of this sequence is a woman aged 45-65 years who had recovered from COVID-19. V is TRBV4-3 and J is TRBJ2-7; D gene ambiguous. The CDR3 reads CASSQVLAYGEQYF. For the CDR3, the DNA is TGCGCCAGCAGCCAAGTGCTGGCTTACGGGGAGCAGTACTTC.